One and the same sample provided the 11 T cell receptor beta chains below, sequenced in a study of regulatory T cells in long-lasting Graves disease. Library construction for TCR beta used iRepertoire HTBI primers and Arm-PCR of CDR3 regions. Via MiXCR, TCRdb re-called the multiplex PCR reads, giving one row per CDR3 protein. The sample lists roughly 500,000 distinct CDR3 sequences; 12% were seen once. Stated time point: newly diagnosed GD, antithyroid drugs for less than 3 months. PBMCs provided the RNA from which the TCR library was made. A further study also used this sample, focusing on T cells in Graves' hyperthyroidism and ophthalmopathy.

Sequencing was performed on peripheral blood mononuclear cells (PBMCs), taken at new diagnosis, from a patient treated with antithyroid drugs. These receptors were taken from a woman aged 25 to 39 with Graves disease.

This clonotype was picked up many times. This chain links TRBV11-2 with TRBJ1-4; no firm D call. Germline CDR1 and CDR2: SGHAT and FQNNGV. This CDR3 spans 12 amino acids. V was clipped by 5 bases and J by 8 bases, with 9 bases between them. The chain's CDR3 is CASSEQPEKLFF. In nucleotides, the CDR3 is TGTGCCAGCAGCGAACAGCCCGAAAAACTGTTTTTT.

Ten or more counts support this clonotype. This chain uses TRBV6-5 with TRBJ1-5, with TRBD1 as a possible D gene (5 bases). V gave up 2 bases and J gave up 4 bases, with 15 bases separating them. Germline V lookup: CDR1 MNHEY, CDR2 SVGAGI. This CDR3 is built from 16 residues. CDR3 bases: TGTGCCAGCAGTTACCAGGGACTAGGAAAAAATCAGCCCCAGCATTTT. This sequence encodes CASSYQGLGKNQPQHF.

This clonotype was observed at least ten times. The rearrangement joins TRBV20-1 to TRBJ2-3; maybe TRBD2 (6 bases). Germline assignment: CDR1 DFQATT and CDR2 SNEGSKA (reference sequence). Trimming removed 7 bases at V and 1 base at J, with 12 bases between. This CDR3 contains 13 residues. DNA for the CDR3: TGCAGTGTTGGAGGGTTTCGCACAGATACGCAGTATTTT. Its translation is CSVGGFRTDTQYF.

The sample holds a few counts of this clonotype. The V and J genes are TRBV29-1 and TRBJ2-1, with TRBD2 as a possible D gene (6 bases). Trimming shortened V by 7 bases and J by 4 bases, and 20 bases separated the two germline ends. Per the germline V gene, CDR1 is SQVTM and CDR2 is ANQGSEA. CDR3 length: 15 amino acids. The CDR3 bases are TGCAGCGCGCGACGAGCGGGCGCGCCGTACAATGAGCAGTTCTTC. Protein product: CSARRAGAPYNEQFF.

This clonotype has a handful of counts. This sequence joins TRBV12-3 or TRBV12-4 and TRBJ1-5; D call uncertain. V was shortened by 2 bases and J by 7 bases, with 9 bases between the two germline ends. The CDR3 spans 13 residues. CDR3 in amino acids: CASSLIASQPQHF. Here the CDR3 DNA reads TGTGCCAGCAGTTTAATTGCGAGCCAGCCCCAGCATTTT.

This clonotype came up many times. The J gene is TRBJ2-1, the V gene TRBV11-3, with unresolved D. V dropped 4 bases and J dropped 5 bases, with 3 bases sitting between them. The CDR3 sequence is 11 residues long. Germline CDR1 is SGHNT and CDR2 is YENEEA. In DNA form, the CDR3 reads TGTGCCAGCAGCTGGAACAATGAGCAGTTCTTC. Amino acids: CASSWNNEQFF.

The chain employs TRBV29-1 and TRBJ1-1, with D tentatively TRBD1 (5 bases). This CDR3 has 12 residues. V lost 4 bases and J 5 bases, leaving 11 bases between the germline ends. The V gene's germline CDR1 is SQVTM and CDR2 ANQGSEA. The CDR3 here is CSVVEGWTEAFF. As DNA, the CDR3 is TGCAGCGTTGTCGAGGGGTGGACTGAAGCTTTCTTT.

This clonotype has at least ten counts. The chain couples TRBV12-5 to TRBJ2-1; TRBD2 matches 7 bases. Losses at the gene ends were 1 base for V and 5 bases for J; bases not matched to a gene: 11. Per the germline V gene, CDR1 is LGHNT and CDR2 is FRNRAP. This CDR3 region has 17 residues. In DNA, the CDR3 is TGTGCTAGTGGTTTGGCCACCCTGGGGAGGGATAACAATGAGCAGTTCTTC. As protein: CASGLATLGRDNNEQFF.

The chain combines TRBV5-5 with TRBJ1-1; no definite D call. Looked up from germline, CDR1 is SGHKS and CDR2 is YYEKEE (reference sequence). This CDR3 has 15 residues. Trimming cost V 1 base and J 1 base, with 11 bases left between them. CDR3 coding DNA: TGTGCCAGCAGCTTGATAGTAGTTAGGAACACTGAAGCTTTCTTT. This encodes CASSLIVVRNTEAFF.

This sequence joins TRBV5-4 and TRBJ1-1, with a possible D match to TRBD1 (5 bases). The CDR3 runs 15 residues. The ends were cut back, 4 bases at V and 2 bases at J, with 15 bases in the middle. Germline loops: CDR1 SGHNT, CDR2 YYREEE (reference sequence). CDR3 bases: TGTGCCAGCAGCACCCCCCGGGGGTTCAACACTGAAGCTTTCTTT. It codes for CASSTPRGFNTEAFF.

There are many counts of this clonotype. The chain links TRBV7-2 to TRBJ2-2; 8 bases are a match to TRBD1. The CDR3 sequence is 16 residues long. Germline CDR1 reads SGHTA; CDR2 reads FQGNSA. With V trimmed by 6 bases and J by 4 bases, 10 bases remained unmatched. The CDR3 DNA sequence: TGTGCCAGCAGGGAACAGGGGGGATTCGGCACCGGGGAGCTGTTTTTT. Protein: CASREQGGFGTGELFF.